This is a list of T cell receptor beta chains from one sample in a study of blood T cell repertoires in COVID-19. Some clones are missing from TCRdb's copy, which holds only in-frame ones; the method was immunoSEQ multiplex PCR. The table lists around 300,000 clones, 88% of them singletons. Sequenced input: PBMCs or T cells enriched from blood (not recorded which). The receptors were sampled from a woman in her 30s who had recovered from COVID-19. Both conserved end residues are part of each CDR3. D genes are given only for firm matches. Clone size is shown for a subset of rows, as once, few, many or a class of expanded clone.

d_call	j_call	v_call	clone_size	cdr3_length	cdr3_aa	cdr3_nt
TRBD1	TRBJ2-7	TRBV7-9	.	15	CASSTGQGVSYEQYF	TGTGCCAGCAGCACCGGACAGGGAGTCTCGTACGAGCAGTACTTC
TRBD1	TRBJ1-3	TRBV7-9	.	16	CASGFGQGSAGNTIYF	TGTGCCAGCGGCTTTGGACAGGGTTCGGCTGGAAACACCATATATTTT
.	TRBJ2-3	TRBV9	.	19	CASSATGSPALVSTDTQYF	TGTGCCAGCAGCGCTACAGGGAGCCCCGCCTTAGTAAGCACAGATACGCAGTATTTT
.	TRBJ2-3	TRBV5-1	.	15	CASSLRLVGTDTQYF	TGCGCCAGCAGCTTACGGCTAGTCGGGACAGATACGCAGTATTTT
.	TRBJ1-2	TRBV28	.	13	CASSLPTGYGYTF	TGTGCCAGCAGTTTACCTACAGGGTATGGCTACACCTTC
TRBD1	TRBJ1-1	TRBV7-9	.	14	CASSFSGGETEAFF	TGTGCCAGCAGCTTTTCAGGGGGCGAAACTGAAGCTTTCTTT
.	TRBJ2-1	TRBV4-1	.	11	CASSHQYEQFF	TGCGCCAGCAGCCATCAGTATGAGCAGTTCTTC
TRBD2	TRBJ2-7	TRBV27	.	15	CASSLSTSGTYEQYF	TGTGCCAGCAGTTTATCAACTAGCGGCACCTACGAGCAGTACTTC
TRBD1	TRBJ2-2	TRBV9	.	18	CASSVWTGGHANTGELFF	TGTGCCAGCAGCGTTTGGACAGGGGGCCACGCGAACACCGGGGAGCTGTTTTTT
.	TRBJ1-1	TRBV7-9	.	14	CASSLFQGPGEAFF	TGTGCCAGCAGCCTCTTTCAGGGGCCGGGTGAAGCTTTCTTT
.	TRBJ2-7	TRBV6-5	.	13	CASLFQGSDEQYF	TGTGCCAGCCTATTTCAGGGGTCAGACGAGCAGTACTTC
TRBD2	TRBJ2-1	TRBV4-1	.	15	CASSQVASGGYEQFF	TGCGCCAGCAGCCAAGTGGCTAGCGGGGGGTATGAGCAGTTCTTC
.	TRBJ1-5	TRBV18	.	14	CASSPARTGQPQHF	TGTGCCAGCTCACCTGCCCGAACGGGGCAGCCCCAGCATTTT
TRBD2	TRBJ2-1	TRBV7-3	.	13	CASSARTSGYQFF	TGTGCCAGCAGCGCCAGGACTAGCGGGTATCAGTTCTTC
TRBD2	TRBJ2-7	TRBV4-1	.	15	CASSQTSSPDYEQYF	TGCGCCAGCAGCCAGACTAGCAGCCCAGACTACGAGCAGTACTTC
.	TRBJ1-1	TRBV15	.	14	CATSGGSRGTEAFF	TGTGCCACCTCCGGGGGAAGTCGGGGCACTGAAGCTTTCTTT
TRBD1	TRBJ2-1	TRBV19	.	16	CASSPDREGSYNEQFF	TGTGCCAGTAGTCCTGACAGGGAAGGCTCCTACAATGAGCAGTTCTTC
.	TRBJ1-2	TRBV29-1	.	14	CSVSQGPWAYGYTF	TGCAGCGTTTCTCAGGGGCCTTGGGCTTATGGCTACACCTTC
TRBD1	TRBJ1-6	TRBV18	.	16	CASSPPGQGANSPLHF	TGTGCCAGCTCACCACCTGGACAGGGGGCGAATTCACCCCTCCACTTT
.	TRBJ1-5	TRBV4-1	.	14	CASSQEGSEEPQHF	TGCGCCAGCAGCCAAGAGGGGAGCGAGGAGCCCCAGCATTTT
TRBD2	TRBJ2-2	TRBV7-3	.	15	CASSQGLAGTGELFF	TGTGCCAGCAGCCAAGGACTAGCAGGCACCGGGGAGCTGTTTTTT
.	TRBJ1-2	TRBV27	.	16	CASSLSPLAPNYGYTF	TGTGCCAGCAGTTTATCCCCGTTGGCCCCTAACTATGGCTACACCTTC
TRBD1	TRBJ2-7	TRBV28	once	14	CASTTQGAEYEQYF	TGTGCCAGCACGACACAGGGGGCTGAATACGAGCAGTACTTC
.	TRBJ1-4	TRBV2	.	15	CASSRRIRSWEKLFF	TGTGCCAGCAGCCGCAGGATCAGGTCGTGGGAAAAACTGTTTTTT
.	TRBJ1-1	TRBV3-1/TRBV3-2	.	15	CASSLTPGRYTEAFF	TGTGCCAGCAGCCTCACCCCCGGCAGGTACACTGAAGCTTTCTTT
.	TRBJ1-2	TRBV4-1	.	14	CASSLFGAGGGYTF	TGCGCCAGCAGCCTTTTTGGTGCGGGGGGCGGCTACACCTTC
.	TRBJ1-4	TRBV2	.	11	CASRATEKLFF	TGTGCCAGCAGGGCAACAGAAAAACTGTTTTTT
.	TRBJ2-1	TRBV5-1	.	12	CASSFNYNEQFF	TGCGCCAGCAGCTTCAACTACAATGAGCAGTTCTTC
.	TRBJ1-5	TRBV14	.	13	CASSQFPNQPQHF	TGTGCCAGCAGCCAATTCCCAAATCAGCCCCAGCATTTT
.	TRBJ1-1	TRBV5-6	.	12	CASSRGMLEAFF	TGTGCCAGCAGCCGCGGGATGCTTGAAGCTTTCTTT
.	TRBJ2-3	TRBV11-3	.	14	CASSLVTSTDTQYF	TGTGCCAGCAGCTTAGTGACTAGCACAGATACGCAGTATTTT
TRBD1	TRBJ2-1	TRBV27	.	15	CASSSGTGPHNEQFF	TGTGCCAGCAGTTCAGGGACAGGGCCCCACAATGAGCAGTTCTTC
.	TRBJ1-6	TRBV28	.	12	CASSLLVSPLHF	TGTGCCAGCAGTTTATTAGTTTCACCCCTCCACTTT
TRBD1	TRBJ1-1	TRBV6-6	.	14	CASRSGGTNTEAFF	TGTGCCAGCAGGTCAGGGGGAACGAACACTGAAGCTTTCTTT
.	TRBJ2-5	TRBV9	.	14	CASSPRTGEETQYF	TGTGCCAGCAGCCCCCGGACGGGGGAAGAGACCCAGTACTTC
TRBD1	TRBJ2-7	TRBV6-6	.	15	CASSRRTGSGYEQYF	TGTGCCAGCAGTCGACGGACAGGATCGGGGTACGAGCAGTACTTC
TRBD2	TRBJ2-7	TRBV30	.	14	CAWSVSGGPYEQYF	TGTGCCTGGAGTGTCTCGGGGGGACCTTACGAGCAGTACTTC
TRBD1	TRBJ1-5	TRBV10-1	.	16	CASSEYDRVRNQPQHF	TGCGCCAGCAGTGAGTACGACAGGGTTAGGAATCAGCCCCAGCATTTT
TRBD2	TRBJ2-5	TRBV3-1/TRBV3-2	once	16	CASSLEIAGGQETQYF	TGTGCCAGCAGCCTTGAGATAGCGGGGGGGCAAGAGACCCAGTACTTC
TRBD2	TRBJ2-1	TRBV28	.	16	CASSLLGTSGSYEQFF	TGTGCCAGCAGTTTATTGGGGACTAGCGGGAGCTATGAGCAGTTCTTC
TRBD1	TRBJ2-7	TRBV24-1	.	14	CATSDPGQGGEQYF	TGTGCCACCAGTGATCCGGGACAGGGGGGCGAGCAGTACTTC